This T cell receptor (beta chain) was recovered during a study of blood T cell repertoires in COVID-19. About the study: Samples of COVID-19 (acute and convalescent) were obtained from the United States, Italy and Spain.

From germline, CDR1 is MNHEY and CDR2 SVGAGI. Germline trimming cut 6 bases from V and 6 bases from J; bases unmatched to any gene: 11. The CDR3 has 15 amino acids. Per the study methods: It was from reference gene primer amplification that nucleated cell counts were estimated. Assay: immunoSEQ multiplex PCR; the TCRdb copy retains only in-frame clones and omits some. V, J and clone size reflect that table, while D and trimming were determined from the DNA. This table has about 270,000 clones, around nine tenths appearing once. Recovered participants had two consecutive negative NP/OP PCR tests, healthcare professional clearance, or symptom resolution.

The sequence derives from a woman in her sixties or seventies who had recovered from COVID-19. The J gene is TRBJ1-2, the V gene TRBV6-5, with TRBD1 identical over 9 bases. The specimen sequenced was PBMCs or T cells enriched from blood (not recorded which). CDR3 in amino acids: CASRNPGQGGDGYTF. The CDR3 coding sequence is TGTGCCAGCAGAAATCCGGGACAGGGAGGAGATGGCTACACCTTC.